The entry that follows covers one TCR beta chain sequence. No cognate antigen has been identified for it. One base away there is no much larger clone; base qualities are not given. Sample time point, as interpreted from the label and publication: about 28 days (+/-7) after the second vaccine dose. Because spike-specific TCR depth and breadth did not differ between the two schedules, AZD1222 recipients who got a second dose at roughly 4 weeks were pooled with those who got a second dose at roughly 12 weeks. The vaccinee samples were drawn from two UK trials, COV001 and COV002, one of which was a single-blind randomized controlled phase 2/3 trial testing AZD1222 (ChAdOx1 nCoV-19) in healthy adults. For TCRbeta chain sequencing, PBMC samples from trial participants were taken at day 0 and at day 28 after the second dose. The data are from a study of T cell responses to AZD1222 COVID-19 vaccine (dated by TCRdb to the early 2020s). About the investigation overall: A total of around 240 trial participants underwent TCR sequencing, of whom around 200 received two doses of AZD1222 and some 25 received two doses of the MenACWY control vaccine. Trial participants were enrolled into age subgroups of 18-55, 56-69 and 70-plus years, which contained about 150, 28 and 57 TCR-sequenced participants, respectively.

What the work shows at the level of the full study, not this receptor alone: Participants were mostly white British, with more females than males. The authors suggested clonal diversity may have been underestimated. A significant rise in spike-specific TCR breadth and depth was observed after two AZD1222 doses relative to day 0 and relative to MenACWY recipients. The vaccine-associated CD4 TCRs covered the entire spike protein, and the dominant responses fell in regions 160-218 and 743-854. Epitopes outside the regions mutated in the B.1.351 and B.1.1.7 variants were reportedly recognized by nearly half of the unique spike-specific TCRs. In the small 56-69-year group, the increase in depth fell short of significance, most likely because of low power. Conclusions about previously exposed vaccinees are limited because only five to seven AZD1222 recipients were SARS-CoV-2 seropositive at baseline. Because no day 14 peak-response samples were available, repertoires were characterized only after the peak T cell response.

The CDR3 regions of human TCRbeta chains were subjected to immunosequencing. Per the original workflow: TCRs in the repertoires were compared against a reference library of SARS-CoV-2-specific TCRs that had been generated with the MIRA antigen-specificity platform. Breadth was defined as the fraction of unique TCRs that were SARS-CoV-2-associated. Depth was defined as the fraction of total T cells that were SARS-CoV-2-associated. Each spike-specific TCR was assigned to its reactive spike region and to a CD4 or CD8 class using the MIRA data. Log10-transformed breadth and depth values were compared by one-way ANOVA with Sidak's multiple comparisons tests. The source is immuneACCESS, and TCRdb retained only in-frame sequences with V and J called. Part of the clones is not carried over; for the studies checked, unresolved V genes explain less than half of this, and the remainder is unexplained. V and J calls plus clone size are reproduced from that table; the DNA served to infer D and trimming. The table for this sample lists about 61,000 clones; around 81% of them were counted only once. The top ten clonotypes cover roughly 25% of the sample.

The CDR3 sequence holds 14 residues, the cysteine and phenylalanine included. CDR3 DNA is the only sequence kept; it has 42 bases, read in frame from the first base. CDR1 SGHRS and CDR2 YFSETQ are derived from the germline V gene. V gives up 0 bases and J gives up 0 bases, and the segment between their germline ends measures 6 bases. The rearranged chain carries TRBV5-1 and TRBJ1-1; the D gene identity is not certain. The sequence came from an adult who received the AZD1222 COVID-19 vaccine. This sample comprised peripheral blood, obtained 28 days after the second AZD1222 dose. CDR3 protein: CASSLGRLNTEAFF. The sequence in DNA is TGCGCCAGCAGCTTGGGCAGACTGAACACTGAAGCTTTCTTT.